This T cell receptor (beta chain) was recovered during a study of blood T cell repertoires in COVID-19. Under the authors' procedure: Reference gene primer amplification yielded estimated nucleated cell counts. Repertoires were generated with immunoSEQ multiplex PCR, while TCRdb's copy carries only in-frame clones and drops some. The V and J calls and clone size are taken from that table; D and trimming were inferred from the DNA. This sample has a few hundred thousand clones, with around 84% found just once. Participants' reported clinical history set cohort assignment. The CDR3 length is 15 residues. After removal of 3 bases from V and 4 bases from J, the junction contained 8 bases not matched to a gene. From germline, CDR1 is MNHEY and CDR2 SMNVEV (reference sequence).

The sequencing input was PBMCs or T cells enriched from blood (not recorded which). The gene calls are TRBV27 and TRBJ2-7, with TRBD2 matching over 8 bases. The sequence was obtained from a man aged 25 to 40 with acute COVID-19. The CDR3 DNA sequence: TGTGCCAGCAGTTTGGAAAGCGGGGGAACTTACGAGCAGTACGTC. Amino acid sequence: CASSLESGGTYEQYV.